What follows are 14 T cell receptor beta chains derived from one specimen sequenced in a study of regulatory T cells in long-lasting Graves disease. CDR3 regions were amplified by Arm-PCR using iRepertoire HTBI primers to build TCR beta libraries. TCRdb called the multiplex PCR reads again in MiXCR, with one record for every CDR3 protein. Seen here are 370,000 or so distinct CDR3 sequences, around 15% observed once, and the top ten hold roughly 21%. Time point indicated: newly diagnosed GD, antithyroid drugs for less than 3 months. Construction of the TCR library relied on RNA isolated from PBMCs. This sample was also put to use in a study of T cells in Graves' hyperthyroidism and ophthalmopathy.

The sample was peripheral blood mononuclear cells (PBMCs), taken at new diagnosis, from a patient treated with antithyroid drugs. The receptors originated from a young woman with Graves disease.

This clonotype has at least ten counts. The chain combines TRBV5-1 with TRBJ2-2, with TRBD1 matching 9 bases. V gave up 0 bases and J gave up 6 bases; unmatched junction bases: 0. This CDR3 is 14 amino acids long. Germline V gene lookup returns CDR1 SGHRS and CDR2 YFSETQ. CDR3 bases: TGCGCCAGCAGCTTGGGACAGGGGGCCGGGGAGCTGTTTTTT. It encodes CASSLGQGAGELFF.

The sample holds a few counts of this clonotype. This rearrangement joins TRBV19 to TRBJ2-1; 8 nucleotides align to TRBD2. Trimming at V came to 4 bases and at J to 8 bases, leaving 16 bases not matched to a gene. The CDR3 runs to 17 residues. Per germline, CDR1 LNHDA and CDR2 SQIVND (reference sequence). CDR3 region: CASSKGLVVLGFDEQFF. As DNA, the CDR3 is TGTGCCAGTAGTAAGGGACTAGTAGTTTTGGGATTCGATGAGCAGTTCTTC.

The rearrangement links TRBV19 to TRBJ1-4, with D hard to call. The CDR3 contains 12 residues. The V and J ends lost 3 bases and 7 bases respectively, with 6 bases between them. Germline V CDR1 and CDR2: LNHDA, SQIVND (reference sequence). This CDR3 is CASSMGAEKLFF. The CDR3 nucleotides are TGTGCCAGTAGTATGGGAGCTGAAAAACTGTTTTTT.

This clonotype was counted ten times or more. The chain recombines TRBV6-1 with TRBJ2-3; 9 bases align to TRBD1. Germline lookup yields CDR1 MNHNS and CDR2 SASEGT. The CDR3 has 14 residues. The V and J ends lost 1 base and 4 bases, in that order; junction bases with no gene match: 0. In DNA form, the CDR3 reads TGTGCCAGCAGTGAAGGGACAGGGGCAGATACGCAGTATTTT. Amino acids: CASSEGTGADTQYF.

This clonotype came up many times. This chain links TRBV12-5 with TRBJ2-7; 10 bases map to TRBD1. After removal of 3 bases from V and 6 bases from J, the junction contained 5 bases not matched to a gene. The germline V gene encodes CDR1 LGHNT and CDR2 FRNRAP. There are 14 residues in the CDR3. In nucleotides, the CDR3 is TGTGCTAGTGGTTTCGGGACAGGGGACGTCGAGCAGTACTTC. As protein: CASGFGTGDVEQYF.

In regard to this clonotype: Given a far larger clone just one base away, this is likely a sequencing read error. V is TRBV18 and J is TRBJ2-1, with 8 bases that match TRBD2. The J call may be mistaken, given a closer DNA end match to TRBJ2-5. CDR3 length equals 17 residues. Germline V gives CDR1 KGHSH, CDR2 LQKENI. CDR3 residues: CASSPPGLVGAKETQYF. In DNA, the CDR3 is TGTGCCAGCTCACCACCGGGACTAGTGGGGGCCAAAGAGACCCAGTACTTC.

The chain is built from TRBV3-1 and TRBJ2-1; no definite D call. Germline V gives CDR1 LGHDT, CDR2 YNNKEL (reference sequence). This CDR3 contains 14 residues. V was trimmed by 0 bases and J by 9 bases, leaving 12 bases between them. CDR3 protein: CASSQDPGLGEQFF. CDR3 nucleotide sequence: TGTGCCAGCAGCCAAGACCCGGGCTTAGGTGAGCAGTTCTTC.

This clonotype occurred many times. The rearrangement joins TRBV24-1 to TRBJ2-1; 10 bases are a match to TRBD1. The germline V gene has CDR1 KGHDR and CDR2 SFDVKD. V lost 3 bases and J lost 4; bases outside the gene matches: 5. The CDR3 extends over 16 amino acids. The chain's CDR3 is CATSDLGQGEYNEQFF. The CDR3 DNA is TGTGCCACCAGTGATCTCGGACAGGGGGAATACAATGAGCAGTTCTTC.

The chain has TRBV19 and TRBJ2-1, with 10 nucleotides matching TRBD2. The CDR3 is 19 amino acids. V lost 3 bases and J lost 0; bases outside the gene matches: 11. From germline, CDR1 is LNHDA and CDR2 SQIVND (reference sequence). The DNA for the CDR3 is TGTGCCAGTAGTATCTCCCTAGCGGGAGAATTTAGCTCCTACAATGAGCAGTTCTTC. This codes for CASSISLAGEFSSYNEQFF. Using reference TRBV19 and TRBJ2-1 for the parts outside the CDR3, the full variable domain is DGGITQSPKYLFRKEGQNVTLSCEQNLNHDAMYWYRQDPGQGLRLIYYSQIVNDFQKGDIAEGYSVSREKKESFPLTVTSAQKNPTAFYLCASSISLAGEFSSYNEQFFGPGTRLTVL.

This clonotype was detected only a few times. V gene TRBV20-1 combines with J gene TRBJ2-3; tentatively, D is TRBD1 (6 bases). The CDR3 extends over 18 amino acids. Germline V gives CDR1 DFQATT, CDR2 SNEGSKA (reference sequence). Deletions cut 6 bases from V and 0 bases from J, with 25 bases between. The CDR3 sequence is CSAPAWGTRGPSTDTQYF. The CDR3 region has the DNA TGCAGTGCCCCCGCCTGGGGGACACGGGGCCCTAGCACAGATACGCAGTATTTT.

This clonotype appeared a few times. The chain combines TRBV19 with TRBJ1-5, with D unresolved. Germline CDR1 LNHDA, CDR2 SQIVND (reference sequence). V lost 8 bases and J lost 2, with 13 bases in between. This CDR3 spans 14 amino acids. This CDR3 reads CASCGGFGNQPQHF. CDR3 nucleotide sequence: TGTGCCAGTTGCGGCGGGTTCGGCAATCAGCCCCAGCATTTT.

This clonotype showed up many times. The chain has TRBV6-2 or TRBV6-3 and TRBJ2-1; no firm D call. The length of the CDR3 is 13 residues. CDR1 is MNHEY and CDR2 is SVGEGT in the germline V gene. V lost 0 bases and J 4 bases, leaving 4 bases between the germline ends. CDR3 in DNA: TGTGCCAGCAGTTACTCGGATTACAATGAGCAGTTCTTC. Translation: CASSYSDYNEQFF.

This chain uses TRBV6-1 with TRBJ2-7; a possible D gene is TRBD2 (5 bases). Germline lookup yields CDR1 MNHNS and CDR2 SASEGT. The CDR3 runs to 15 residues. The V end lost 7 bases, the J end lost 2 bases, and 18 bases lay between the germline ends. The CDR3 sequence: CASNLGAEGPYEQYF. CDR3 DNA: TGTGCCAGCAACCTTGGAGCGGAAGGGCCCTACGAGCAGTACTTC.

There are many counts of this clonotype. The genes are TRBV5-1 and TRBJ2-7; D not resolved. V gave up 0 bases and J gave up 1 base, with 8 bases separating them. The CDR3 sequence is 14 residues long. Germline lookup yields CDR1 SGHRS and CDR2 YFSETQ. The CDR3 here is CASSLEAASYEQYF. CDR3 DNA sequence: TGCGCCAGCAGCTTGGAGGCCGCGTCCTACGAGCAGTACTTC.